The 25 T cell receptor beta chains given below trace back to one sample, sequenced in a study of T cell changes during pregnancy in multiple sclerosis. Profiled with immunoSEQ multiplex PCR; TCRdb holds only in-frame clones, not every one. Of some 70,000 clones listed, 90% to 95% are singletons. The material was CD8+ T cells from peripheral blood mononuclear cells, obtained before pregnancy. The receptor source for this set is a female donor with multiple sclerosis, enrolled in a pregnancy study.

The chain carries TRBV5-1 and TRBJ2-2, with 8 bases matching TRBD2. With V trimmed by 5 bases and J by 1 base, 7 bases remained unmatched. Germline-derived CDR1 and CDR2 are SGHRS and YFSETQ. The CDR3 is made up of 16 amino acids. The CDR3 sequence: CASRGSGDQNTGELFF. DNA for the CDR3: TGCGCCAGCAGGGGTAGCGGGGACCAGAACACCGGGGAGCTGTTTTTT.

The rearrangement uses TRBV25-1 and TRBJ1-2; TRBD1 aligns across 7 bases. This CDR3 has 18 amino acids. V lost 1 base, J lost 8 bases, and 19 bases stayed unmatched. From germline, CDR1 is MGHDK and CDR2 SYGVNS. CDR3 nucleotide sequence: TGTGCCAGCAGTGAATTTTTCCCCACCCGCGAGACAGGGAAGGGCTACACCTTC. This sequence encodes CASSEFFPTRETGKGYTF.

The CDR3 DNA reads as TGTGCCAGCAGTCCGGACAGGGGTACGAGCACTGAAGCTTTCTTT. This codes for CASSPDRGTSTEAFF. The chain recombines TRBV2 with TRBJ1-1; 9 bases are shared with TRBD1. CDR3 size: 15 residues. CDR1 and CDR2 (germline): SNHLY, FYNNEI. Losses at the gene ends were 5 bases for V and 4 bases for J; bases not matched to a gene: 8.

V usage is TRBV19 and J usage is TRBJ1-5; 10 nucleotides match TRBD1. CDR1 is LNHDA and CDR2 is SQIVND in the germline V gene (reference sequence). Unmatched junction bases numbered 10, after V lost 7 bases and J lost 7 bases. This CDR3 comprises 15 residues. In DNA form, the CDR3 reads TGTGCCAGTATCCCCGGGACAGGGGAGGGCCAGCCCCAGCATTTT. It translates to CASIPGTGEGQPQHF.

The chain combines TRBV5-4 with TRBJ2-5; the D gene is possibly TRBD2 (7 bases). CDR1 and CDR2 from the germline V gene are SGHNT and YYREEE (reference sequence). Trimming stripped 6 bases from V and 1 base from J, with 25 bases between. There are 18 residues in the CDR3. The CDR3 nucleotides read TGTGCCAGCACCCCGGGCGGGGGCCCTCCTGCGCGCCAAGAGACCCAGTACTTC. This encodes CASTPGGGPPARQETQYF.

The chain couples TRBV6-6 to TRBJ1-2; D is perhaps TRBD1 (5 bases). V gave up 4 bases and J gave up 5 bases, with 11 bases separating them. CDR3 size: 13 residues. CDR1 and CDR2 (germline): MNHNY, SVGAGI (reference sequence). The CDR3 DNA sequence: TGTGCCAGCAGTTTAGGGGCAGGGTATGGCTACACCTTC. Protein: CASSLGAGYGYTF.

This clone was observed once. The V and J genes are TRBV11-3 and TRBJ2-3, with 8 bases lining up with TRBD1. CDR1 SGHNT and CDR2 YENEEA come from the germline V gene. With 5 bases clipped from V and 4 bases from J, the junction kept 14 bases outside the gene matches. The CDR3 extends over 17 amino acids. The CDR3 is CASSTRQGPFGSDTQYF. In nucleotides, the CDR3 is TGTGCCAGCAGCACGCGACAGGGGCCCTTCGGATCAGATACGCAGTATTTT.

This chain uses TRBV11-2 with TRBJ2-7; tentative D call: TRBD1 (6 bases). The CDR3 consists of 14 residues. Deletions cut 1 base from V and 4 bases from J, with 11 bases between. Germline V CDR1 and CDR2: SGHAT, FQNNGV. DNA for the CDR3: TGTGCCAGCAGCTTAGGGCAGGGGAAGTACGAGCAGTACTTC. This sequence encodes CASSLGQGKYEQYF. Full variable domain (outside the CDR3, taken from reference TRBV11-2 and TRBJ2-7): EAGVAQSPRYKIIEKRQSVAFWCNPISGHATLYWYQQILGQGPKLLIQFQNNGVVDDSQLPKDRFSAERLKGVDSTLKIQPAKLEDSAVYLCASSLGQGKYEQYFGPGTRLTVT.

The chain employs TRBV13 and TRBJ1-2, with no clear D. This CDR3 spans 15 amino acids. V shed 2 bases and J shed 0 bases, with 10 bases lying between them. Looked up from germline, CDR1 is PRHDT and CDR2 is FYEKMQ (reference sequence). This CDR3 reads CASSLSQETNYGYTF. The CDR3 nucleotides read TGTGCCAGCAGCTTAAGTCAGGAAACTAACTATGGCTACACCTTC.

The chain combines TRBV25-1 with TRBJ1-5; D gene uncertain. The ends were cut back, 1 base at V and 6 bases at J, with 13 bases in the middle. The length of the CDR3 is 15 residues. Per germline, CDR1 MGHDK and CDR2 SYGVNS. The CDR3: CASSESGGEAQPQHF. CDR3 nucleotides: TGTGCCAGCAGTGAATCGGGAGGAGAAGCTCAGCCCCAGCATTTT.

The chain has TRBV2 and TRBJ2-1, with D uncertain. The CDR3 has 15 residues. V was shortened by 0 bases and J by 0 bases, with 6 bases between the two germline ends. The germline CDR1 and CDR2 sequences are SNHLY and FYNNEI. The CDR3 bases are TGTGCCAGCAGTGAAGCTACCAGCTCCTACAATGAGCAGTTCTTC. Its translation is CASSEATSSYNEQFF.

This chain uses TRBV6-5 with TRBJ2-3, with 10 bases matching TRBD2. The CDR3 has 13 residues. V was pared by 6 bases and J by 5 bases, with 2 bases of the junction left unmatched. CDR1 and CDR2 (germline): MNHEY, SVGAGI. This CDR3 reads CASSLAGVDTQYF. The CDR3 DNA reads TGTGCCAGCAGCCTAGCGGGGGTAGATACGCAGTATTTT.

This clone has only one observation. The chain recombines TRBV5-1 with TRBJ2-2; 7 nucleotides line up with TRBD1. V trimming: 4 bases; J trimming: 4 bases; junction bases outside the gene matches: 7. This CDR3 is built from 15 residues. The germline gives CDR1 SGHRS, CDR2 YFSETQ. The CDR3 here is CASSPDRSLTGELFF. CDR3 nucleotide sequence: TGCGCCAGCAGCCCGGACAGGTCCCTCACCGGGGAGCTGTTTTTT.

This clone was detected only a few times. The chain links TRBV5-6 to TRBJ1-6; D remains unclear. There are 12 residues in the CDR3. V was cut by 0 bases and J by 9 bases, with 4 bases left in between. The germline gives CDR1 SGHDT, CDR2 YYEEEE. CDR3 nucleotides: TGTGCCAGCAGCTTGGGAGGTTCACCCCTCCACTTT. This encodes CASSLGGSPLHF.

The chain uses TRBV4-2 and TRBJ2-7; TRBD2 matches 10 bases. CDR3 length equals 16 residues. Germline loops: CDR1 LGHNA, CDR2 YNFKEQ. V was clipped by 2 bases and J by 0 bases; unmatched bases: 4. DNA for the CDR3: TGTGCCAGCAGCCAATATGGGACTAGCGCCTCCTACGAGCAGTACTTC. This gives the protein CASSQYGTSASYEQYF.

V gene TRBV7-9 combines with J gene TRBJ1-1; no firm D call. Germline V gene data show CDR1 as SEHNR and CDR2 as FQNEAQ (reference sequence). The CDR3 length is 13 residues. The V gene lost 5 bases and the J gene lost 2 bases, with 9 bases spanning the gap. Here the CDR3 reads CASSHGSNTEAFF. CDR3 DNA: TGTGCCAGCAGCCATGGTAGCAACACTGAAGCTTTCTTT.

This clone was detected only a few times. The chain has TRBV6-4 and TRBJ2-1, with TRBD1 as a possible D gene (6 bases). Germline values: CDR1 MRHNA, CDR2 SNTAGT. The CDR3 runs 15 residues. V lost 5 bases and J lost 0, with 11 bases in between. The CDR3 nucleotides read TGTGCCAGCAGTTCAGGGGAAAGCTCCTACAATGAGCAGTTCTTC. Translating gives CASSSGESSYNEQFF.

V gene TRBV7-6 combines with J gene TRBJ2-2, with 8 bases fitting TRBD2. This CDR3 has 13 amino acids. V trimming: 11 bases; J trimming: 6 bases; junction bases outside the gene matches: 8. The germline CDR1 and CDR2 sequences are SGHVS and FNYEAQ. The DNA for the CDR3 is TGTGCCGCCTACTCCGGGGGGGCCGGGGAGCTGTTTTTT. Translation gives CAAYSGGAGELFF.

The chain links TRBV7-9 to TRBJ1-4, with 7 bases identical to TRBD1. Germline V lookup: CDR1 SEHNR, CDR2 FQNEAQ (reference sequence). The trim removed 8 bases at V and 8 bases at J, leaving 8 bases unmatched. This CDR3 contains 13 residues. The CDR3 coding sequence is TGTGCCAGCGGAGACAGGGTTAACGAAAAACTGTTTTTT. Amino acids: CASGDRVNEKLFF.

This sequence joins TRBV19 and TRBJ2-2, with a possible D match to TRBD1 (5 bases). The germline V gene has CDR1 LNHDA and CDR2 SQIVND (reference sequence). V was clipped by 6 bases and J by 5 bases, with 13 bases between them. The CDR3 runs 14 residues. CDR3 nucleotides: TGTGCCAGTAGAGGGGCCAGGGTGACCGGGGAGCTGTTTTTT. Residues: CASRGARVTGELFF.

The V gene is TRBV4-1, the J gene TRBJ2-7, with D perhaps TRBD2 (5 bases). The V end lost 4 bases, the J end lost 3 bases, and 10 bases lay between the germline ends. Looked up from germline, CDR1 is MGHRA and CDR2 is YSYEKL. The CDR3 is made up of 13 amino acids. The CDR3 DNA is TGCGCCAGCAGCCCCGGGGATTTCTACGAGCAGTACTTC. Translating it yields CASSPGDFYEQYF.

The CDR3 nucleotides read TGTGCCAGTAGTATCTATGATGGCTACACCTTC. Protein: CASSIYDGYTF. The chain recombines TRBV19 with TRBJ1-2, with D unresolved. With 3 bases removed from V and 6 bases from J, the gap between germline ends came to 5 bases. Germline V gives CDR1 LNHDA, CDR2 SQIVND (reference sequence). The CDR3 consists of 11 residues.

The J gene is TRBJ2-1, the V gene TRBV27; D possibly corresponds to TRBD1 (6 bases). The germline V gene encodes CDR1 MNHEY and CDR2 SMNVEV (reference sequence). This CDR3 contains 16 residues. Trimming shortened V by 2 bases and J by 4 bases, and 15 bases separated the two germline ends. CDR3 DNA sequence: TGTGCCAGCAGTTTAACTGGGGGCTCGGGGTACAATGAGCAGTTCTTC. Protein: CASSLTGGSGYNEQFF.

This chain joins TRBV2 and TRBJ1-1; a possible D gene is TRBD1 (5 bases). This CDR3 region has 14 residues. The V gene's germline CDR1 is SNHLY and CDR2 FYNNEI. Trimming removed 1 base from V and 3 bases from J, with 9 bases in between. CDR3 bases: TGTGCCAGCAGTGAAGAGGGGAGGGACACTGAAGCTTTCTTT. Translating it yields CASSEEGRDTEAFF.

The J gene is TRBJ1-5, the V gene TRBV19, with 9 bases lining up with TRBD1. The CDR3 contains 16 residues. With 6 bases clipped from V and 4 bases from J, the junction kept 10 bases outside the gene matches. The V gene's germline CDR1 is LNHDA and CDR2 SQIVND (reference sequence). The CDR3 spells CASSSLPGQGNQPQHF. CDR3 sequence (DNA): TGTGCCAGTAGCTCTCTTCCGGGACAGGGAAATCAGCCCCAGCATTTT.